The 4 T cell receptor beta chains below come from one sample, sequenced in a study of CD8+ T cells in alopecia areata (dated 2018 in TCRdb). This sample's time point label indicates: around 29 days on oral tofacitinib. Read against the paper, the sample's treatment or condition label means: oral pan-JAK inhibitor, 5-10 mg twice daily. Library method: the immunoSEQ multiplex PCR assay. RNA was extracted from all samples and reverse transcribed into cDNA as template for TCR sequencing. TCRdb provides this immuneACCESS table in a form limited to in-frame rearrangements. Some clones are lacking; in checked studies, under half of them reflect an unresolved V gene, and why the rest are absent is not known. Across this sample there are roughly 190,000 clones, with approximately 60% seen only once. The ten biggest clones cover 0.65% to 0.7% of the sample. The material was CD4+ T cells sorted from blood, obtained at week 4, from a patient treated with tofacitinib. The receptors come from a human donor with alopecia areata.

This clone has just a few counts. The CDR3 is CASSQEGVKGEQYF. CDR3 DNA: TGTGCCAGCAGCCAAGAGGGGGTGAAGGGCGAGCAGTACTTC. The rearrangement uses TRBV4-2 and TRBJ2-7, with D perhaps assigned TRBD1 or TRBD2 (5 bases each). Germline V lookup: CDR1 LGHNA, CDR2 YNFKEQ. V dropped 0 bases and J dropped 6 bases, with 12 bases sitting between them. The CDR3 has 14 amino acids.

The chain is built from TRBV18 and TRBJ2-1; maybe TRBD2 (6 bases). The V gene lost 6 bases and the J gene lost 6 bases, with 12 bases spanning the gap. This CDR3 spans 13 amino acids. The germline gives CDR1 KGHSH, CDR2 LQKENI. The CDR3 DNA sequence: TGTGCCAGCTCCTCCCGGGAGCCCAATGAGCAGTTCTTC. Its translation: CASSSREPNEQFF.

CDR3 nucleotides: TGTGCCAGCGGACAGCAATCCTACGAGCAGTACTTC. Translated: CASGQQSYEQYF. The V and J genes are TRBV7-8 and TRBJ2-7, with D possibly matching TRBD1 (6 bases). V lost 8 bases and J lost 1, with 9 bases in between. CDR3 length: 12 residues. CDR1 SGHVS and CDR2 FQNEAQ come from the germline V gene.

The rearrangement joins TRBV7-2 to TRBJ2-7; 7 positions agree with TRBD2. CDR1 and CDR2 from the germline V gene are SGHTA and FQGNSA. This CDR3 contains 17 residues. The junction had 16 bases not matched to a gene; V was cut back by 5 bases and J by 3 bases. CDR3 amino acids: CASSLSGPGGRDYEQYF. The DNA for the CDR3 is TGTGCCAGCAGCCTGTCCGGACCCGGAGGGAGGGACTACGAGCAGTACTTC.